Below, 7 T cell receptor beta chains from the same sample are listed, as sequenced in a study of beta chain features in type 1 diabetes. Reverse transcription of all isolated RNA meant that expressed TCRB transcripts were sequenced. TCRdb keeps only in-frame clones here, not all; method: immunoSEQ multiplex PCR. The sample contains roughly 290,000 clones, approximately 8% of which appear only once. Sequenced material: central memory CD4+ T cells from blood. The receptors originated from a woman aged 18-30 years in good health.

This clone was found many times. The chain combines TRBV7-9 with TRBJ1-4; 9 nucleotides align to TRBD1. The V gene end was trimmed by 5 bases and the J gene end by 8 bases; junction bases not matched to a gene: 9. CDR1 is SEHNR, CDR2 FQNEAQ, per germline (reference sequence). The CDR3 loop spans 15 amino acids. In nucleotides, the CDR3 is TGTGCCAGCAGCCCCCGGACAGGGGCATACGAAAAACTGTTTTTT. It translates to CASSPRTGAYEKLFF. Supplemented by reference TRBV7-9 and TRBJ1-4, the full variable domain reads DTGVSQNPRHKITKRGQNVTFRCDPISEHNRLYWYRQTLGQGPEFLTYFQNEAQLEKSRLLSDRFSAERPKGSFSTLEIQRTEQGDSAMYLCASSPRTGAYEKLFFGSGTQLSVL.

This clone appeared a few times. This chain uses TRBV28 with TRBJ2-4; D remains unclear. CDR1 and CDR2 (germline): MDHEN, SYDVKM. The CDR3 is made up of 15 amino acids. The ends were cut back, 2 bases at V and 1 base at J, with 9 bases in the middle. The CDR3: CASSLGVGAKNIQYF. DNA of the CDR3: TGTGCCAGCAGTTTAGGGGTAGGGGCCAAAAACATTCAGTACTTC.

The genes are TRBV4-2 and TRBJ2-3; 8 bases are shared with TRBD1. CDR3 length equals 17 residues. CDR1 is LGHNA and CDR2 is YNFKEQ in the germline V gene. V was pared by 4 bases and J by 3 bases, with 12 bases of the junction left unmatched. The CDR3, as DNA: TGTGCCAGCAGCCCTGAAAGACAGGGGCCGGGGACAGATACGCAGTATTTT. Its translation: CASSPERQGPGTDTQYF.

This clone occurred many times. The chain couples TRBV5-5 to TRBJ2-5; no firm D call. The CDR3 extends over 15 amino acids. The germline gives CDR1 SGHKS, CDR2 YYEKEE (reference sequence). V lost 0 bases, J lost 0 bases, and 9 bases lay in between. The chain's CDR3 is CASSLVSTNQETQYF. The CDR3, as DNA: TGTGCCAGCAGCTTGGTATCCACAAACCAAGAGACCCAGTACTTC.

The rearrangement joins TRBV5-1 to TRBJ1-1; D not resolved. The CDR3 length is 13 residues. The V end lost 3 bases, the J end lost 2 bases, and 8 bases lay between the germline ends. The germline V gene has CDR1 SGHRS and CDR2 YFSETQ. The CDR3 region has the DNA TGCGCCAGCAGCTATACAGTAAACACTGAAGCTTTCTTT. It codes for CASSYTVNTEAFF.

This clone was found a few times. This chain links TRBV18 with TRBJ2-7; 8 positions agree with TRBD1. With V trimmed by 1 base and J by 0 bases, 5 bases remained unmatched. Germline lookup yields CDR1 KGHSH and CDR2 LQKENI. This CDR3 has 16 amino acids. The CDR3 is CASSPLRTGSSYEQYF. As DNA, the CDR3 is TGTGCCAGCTCACCACTGAGGACAGGGAGCTCCTACGAGCAGTACTTC.

This sequence joins TRBV19 and TRBJ2-7, with 8 bases fitting TRBD2. There are 15 residues in the CDR3. Germline assignment: CDR1 LNHDA and CDR2 SQIVND (reference sequence). The J segment lost 0 bases and the V segment lost 6 bases, leaving 7 bases of the junction unmatched. CDR3 region: CASRQGSGSSYEQYF. For the CDR3, the DNA is TGTGCCAGTAGACAGGGAAGCGGGAGCTCCTACGAGCAGTACTTC.